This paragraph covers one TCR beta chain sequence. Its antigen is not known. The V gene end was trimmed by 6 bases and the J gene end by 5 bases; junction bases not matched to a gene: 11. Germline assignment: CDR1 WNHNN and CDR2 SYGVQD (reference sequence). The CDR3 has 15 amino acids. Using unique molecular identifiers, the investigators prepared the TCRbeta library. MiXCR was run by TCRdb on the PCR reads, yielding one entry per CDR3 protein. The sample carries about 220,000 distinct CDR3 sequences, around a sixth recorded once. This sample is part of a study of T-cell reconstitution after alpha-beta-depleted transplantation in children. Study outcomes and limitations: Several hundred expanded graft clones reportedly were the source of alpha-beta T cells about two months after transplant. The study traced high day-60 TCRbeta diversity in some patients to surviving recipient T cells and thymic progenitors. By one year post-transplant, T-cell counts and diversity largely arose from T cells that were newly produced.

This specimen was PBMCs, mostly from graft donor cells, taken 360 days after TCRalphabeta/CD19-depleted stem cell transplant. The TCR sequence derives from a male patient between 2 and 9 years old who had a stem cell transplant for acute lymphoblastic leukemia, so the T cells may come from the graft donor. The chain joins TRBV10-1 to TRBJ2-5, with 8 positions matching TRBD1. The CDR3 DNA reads TGCGCCAGCAGCGACAACCCAGGGGGCCGGGAGACCCAGTACTTC. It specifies CASSDNPGGRETQYF.